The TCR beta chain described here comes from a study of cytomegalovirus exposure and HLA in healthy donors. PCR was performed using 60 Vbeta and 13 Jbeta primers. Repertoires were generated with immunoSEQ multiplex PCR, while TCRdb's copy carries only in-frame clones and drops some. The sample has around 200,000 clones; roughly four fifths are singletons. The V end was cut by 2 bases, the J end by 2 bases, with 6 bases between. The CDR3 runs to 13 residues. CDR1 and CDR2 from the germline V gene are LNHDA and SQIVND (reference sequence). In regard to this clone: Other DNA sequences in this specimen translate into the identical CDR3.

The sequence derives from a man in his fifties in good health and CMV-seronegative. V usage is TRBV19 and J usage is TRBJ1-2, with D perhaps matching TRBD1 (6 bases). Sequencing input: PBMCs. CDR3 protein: CASSIQGNYGYTF. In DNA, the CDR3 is TGTGCCAGTAGTATACAGGGGAACTATGGCTACACCTTC.